The 24 T cell receptor beta chains below all came from one sample that was sequenced in a study of early T cells in non-severe SARS-CoV-2 infection. MiXCR was run by TCRdb on the 5' RACE reads, yielding one entry per CDR3 protein. The sample lists 70,000 to 95,000 distinct CDR3 sequences; 13% to 15% were seen once. Sequencing was done on a sample of whole blood. The receptor source for this set is an adult who was a healthcare worker with PCR-confirmed SARS-CoV-2 infection or an uninfected control (not recorded which).

This chain joins TRBV12-3 or TRBV12-4 and TRBJ1-2; no firm D call. Trimming pared 1 base from V and 4 bases from J, leaving 1 base between. The CDR3 loop spans 11 amino acids. Here the CDR3 reads CASSLGYGYTF. The CDR3 DNA sequence: TGTGCCAGCAGTTTAGGCTATGGCTACACCTTC.

This clonotype was seen more than once but under ten times. The chain employs TRBV29-1 and TRBJ1-3; D gene uncertain. The length of the CDR3 is 15 residues. Germline values: CDR1 SQVTM, CDR2 ANQGSEA. Trimming took off 1 base at V and 0 bases at J, with 10 bases between the two ends. DNA for the CDR3: TGCAGCGTTGAAGTTCCCCCGAGCTCTGGAAACACCATATATTTT. Protein: CSVEVPPSSGNTIYF.

V and J are TRBV6-2 or TRBV6-3 and TRBJ2-7; 9 nucleotides line up with TRBD1. With 8 bases clipped from V and 6 bases from J, the junction kept 5 bases outside the gene matches. CDR1 and CDR2 from the germline V gene are MNHEY and SVGEGT. The CDR3 has 12 amino acids. CDR3 region: CASGETGGEQYF. DNA for the CDR3: TGTGCCAGCGGAGAGACAGGGGGCGAGCAGTACTTC.

There are a few counts of this clonotype. The rearrangement joins TRBV7-2 to TRBJ2-1, with D possibly TRBD2 on 6 matching bases. CDR3 length: 15 amino acids. Germline V gives CDR1 SGHTA, CDR2 FQGNSA. Trimming left V 1 base short and J 8 bases short, with 15 bases between. CDR3 DNA: TGTGCCAGCAGCTTAGAGGGGCGGGGTATGGATGAGCAGTTCTTC. Its translation: CASSLEGRGMDEQFF.

V and J are TRBV9 and TRBJ1-1; unclear D gene. The CDR3 extends over 14 amino acids. Germline V gives CDR1 SGDLS, CDR2 YYNGEE. Between the trimmed V and J ends, which lost 1 base and 1 base, there was a span of 8 bases. This chain's CDR3 is CASSVTSQNTEAFF. The DNA for the CDR3 is TGTGCCAGCAGCGTAACCAGCCAGAACACTGAAGCTTTCTTT.

This clonotype showed up just a few times. The V and J genes are TRBV7-2 and TRBJ2-1, with D unresolved. Trimming removed 3 bases from V and 0 bases from J, with 12 bases in between. CDR1 is SGHTA, CDR2 FQGNSA, per germline. CDR3 length: 16 residues. The CDR3, as DNA: TGTGCCAGCAGCTTCAGCGCCTTAAACTCCTACAATGAGCAGTTCTTC. Translation: CASSFSALNSYNEQFF.

With respect to this clonotype: A much larger clonotype is one base distant, so this may be a read error. This chain connects TRBV20-1 to TRBJ1-1; D is unresolved. Trimming took off 5 bases at V and 3 bases at J, with 10 bases between the two ends. In germline, CDR1 is DFQATT, CDR2 SNEGSKA (reference sequence). This CDR3 is 12 amino acids long. The CDR3 DNA follows: TGCAGTGCTCTTCACATGGACACTGAAGCTTTCTTT. Residues: CSALHMDTEAFF.

The chain links TRBV7-7 to TRBJ2-7; D remains ambiguous. V shed 1 base and J shed 3 bases, with 7 bases lying between them. The CDR3 runs 13 residues. Germline values: CDR1 SSHAT, CDR2 FNYEAQ (reference sequence). DNA for the CDR3: TGTGCCAGCAGCTTAGGGCCGATCTACGAGCAGTACTTC. Amino acids: CASSLGPIYEQYF.

This clonotype was picked up a small number of times. The chain is built from TRBV6-2 or TRBV6-3 and TRBJ2-7; D is uncertain. The CDR3 contains 15 residues. Trimming left V 6 bases short and J 4 bases short, with 19 bases between. CDR1 and CDR2 from the germline V gene are MNHEY and SVGEGT. CDR3 in DNA: TGTGCCAGCAGAACCATCGGTAAGAGTGGGTACGAGCAGTACTTC. This gives the protein CASRTIGKSGYEQYF.

CDR3 bases: TGCAGTGCTAGGGTTCCAGGGGGCGCAGGTCAGCCCCAGCATTTT. This codes for CSARVPGGAGQPQHF. V gene TRBV20-1 combines with J gene TRBJ1-5; the match to TRBD1 covers 8 bases. V shed 3 bases and J 6 bases; nucleotides not matched to a gene: 10. This CDR3 has 15 residues. CDR1 and CDR2 (germline): DFQATT, SNEGSKA (reference sequence).

This clonotype has a single count. The V and J genes are TRBV28 and TRBJ2-3; 7 nucleotides match TRBD2. The CDR3 sequence is 15 residues long. V lost 4 bases and J lost 2; bases outside the gene matches: 6. Germline lookup yields CDR1 MDHEN and CDR2 SYDVKM. For the CDR3, the DNA is TGTGCCAGCAGTTCGGGCGGGGGACCCACAGATACGCAGTATTTT. Its translation: CASSSGGGPTDTQYF.

The V gene is TRBV20-1, the J gene TRBJ2-7, with TRBD2 matching 12 bases. The length of the CDR3 is 15 residues. Per germline, CDR1 DFQATT and CDR2 SNEGSKA (reference sequence). V trimming: 3 bases; J trimming: 5 bases; junction bases outside the gene matches: 8. CDR3 in amino acids: CSASPSGGAMDEQYF. CDR3 sequence (DNA): TGCAGTGCTAGCCCTAGCGGGGGGGCCATGGACGAGCAGTACTTC.

The rearrangement links TRBV4-3 to TRBJ1-5; D gene uncertain. This CDR3 has 15 residues. V gave up 0 bases and J gave up 0 bases, with 6 bases separating them. Germline V gene data show CDR1 as LGHNA and CDR2 as YSLEER. DNA for the CDR3: TGCGCCAGCAGCCAAGAAAGCGGTAGCAATCAGCCCCAGCATTTT. Encoded protein: CASSQESGSNQPQHF.

This clonotype turned up a few times. This chain joins TRBV5-1 and TRBJ2-6, with D possibly TRBD2 on 5 matching bases. The CDR3 is 14 residues long. CDR1 and CDR2 (germline): SGHRS, YFSETQ. Trimming removed 5 bases from V and 2 bases from J, with 8 bases in between. Here the CDR3 reads CASSREAGANVLTF. The CDR3 region has the DNA TGCGCCAGCAGTCGGGAAGCTGGGGCCAACGTCCTGACTTTC. Looking up the rest from reference TRBV5-1 and TRBJ2-6 gives the full variable domain: KAGVTQTPRYLIKTRGQQVTLSCSPISGHRSVSWYQQTPGQGLQFLFEYFSETQRNKGNFPGRFSGRQFSNSRSEMNVSTLELGDSALYLCASSREAGANVLTFGAGSRLTVL.

The J gene is TRBJ1-1, the V gene TRBV29-1; D perhaps matches TRBD1 (5 bases). This CDR3 comprises 11 residues. Germline V lookup: CDR1 SQVTM, CDR2 ANQGSEA. V dropped 0 bases and J dropped 11 bases, with 10 bases sitting between them. CDR3 nucleotide sequence: TGCAGCGTTGAAGAGGGAGGGGTGGCTTTCTTT. It specifies CSVEEGGVAFF. Drawing the rest from reference TRBV29-1 and TRBJ1-1, the complete variable domain is SAVISQKPSRDICQRGTSLTIQCQVDSQVTMMFWYRQQPGQSLTLIATANQGSEATYESGFVIDKFPISRPNLTFSTLTVSNMSPEDSSIYLCSVEEGGVAFFGQGTRLTVV.

This clonotype was picked up a small number of times. This chain connects TRBV7-2 to TRBJ2-1, with 7 nucleotides matching TRBD2. V lost 5 bases and J lost 9; bases outside the gene matches: 13. CDR1 SGHTA and CDR2 FQGNSA come from the germline V gene. This CDR3 contains 15 residues. The CDR3 DNA reads TGTGCCAGCAGCAGGGTTTCTGCGGGCGGGGGTGAGCAGTTCTTC. Translation: CASSRVSAGGGEQFF. Full variable domain (rest looked up from reference TRBV7-2 and TRBJ2-1): GAGVSQSPSNKVTEKGKDVELRCDPISGHTALYWYRQSLGQGLEFLIYFQGNSAPDKSGLPSDRFSAERTGGSVSTLTIQRTQQEDSAVYLCASSRVSAGGGEQFFGPGTRLTVL.

V and J are TRBV6-5 and TRBJ2-7, with unresolved D. The CDR3 covers 14 residues. Germline CDR1 reads MNHEY; CDR2 reads SVGAGI. V was trimmed by 2 bases and J by 5 bases, leaving 13 bases between them. CDR3 protein: CASSYGGITDEQYF. CDR3 nucleotides: TGTGCCAGCAGTTACGGTGGCATTACAGACGAGCAGTACTTC.

This clonotype was seen only a few times. The chain couples TRBV29-1 to TRBJ2-5; no reliable D call. The CDR3 covers 12 residues. Germline-derived CDR1 and CDR2 are SQVTM and ANQGSEA. V shed 4 bases and J shed 4 bases, with 10 bases lying between them. The CDR3: CSVVHLRETQYF. Here the CDR3 DNA reads TGCAGCGTTGTACATTTGCGAGAGACCCAGTACTTC.

Points on this clonotype: A read error is possible here, since a much larger clone lies one base away. This sequence joins TRBV11-1 and TRBJ1-1; maybe TRBD1 (5 bases). Looked up from germline, CDR1 is SGHAT and CDR2 is FQDESV (reference sequence). This CDR3 comprises 14 residues. Here the CDR3 reads CTSSRQTMNTEAFF. The CDR3 DNA reads as TGTACCAGCAGCCGACAGACAATGAACACTGAAGCTTTCTTT. Full variable domain (remainder filled in from reference TRBV11-1 and TRBJ1-1): EAEVAQSPRYKITEKSQAVAFWCDPISGHATLYWYRQILGQGPELLVQFQDESVVDDSQLPKDRFSAERLKGVDSTLKIQPAELGDSAMYLCTSSRQTMNTEAFFGQGTRLTVV.

Only a few counts were recorded for this clonotype. The chain recombines TRBV5-4 with TRBJ1-1; 7 bases fit TRBD1. Germline trimming cut 4 bases from V and 1 base from J; bases unmatched to any gene: 7. This CDR3 contains 15 residues. Germline V lookup: CDR1 SGHNT, CDR2 YYREEE (reference sequence). The CDR3 reads CASSQRTGPNTEAFF. In DNA form, the CDR3 reads TGTGCCAGCAGCCAAAGGACAGGCCCGAACACTGAAGCTTTCTTT.

V gene TRBV7-3 combines with J gene TRBJ1-1; D remains unclear. V lost 5 bases, J lost 1 base, and 8 bases lay in between. Germline loops: CDR1 SGHTA, CDR2 FQGTGA. This CDR3 contains 13 residues. The CDR3 reads CASSQYQNTEAFF. The CDR3 nucleotides are TGTGCCAGCAGCCAATACCAGAACACTGAAGCTTTCTTT.

The chain couples TRBV7-2 to TRBJ2-2, with TRBD2 matching over 7 bases. Germline V gives CDR1 SGHTA, CDR2 FQGNSA. The CDR3 is made up of 14 amino acids. Unmatched junction bases numbered 4, after V lost 5 bases and J lost 4 bases. CDR3 sequence (DNA): TGTGCCAGCAGCAGGGGAGGGAGCACCGGGGAGCTGTTTTTT. Residues: CASSRGGSTGELFF.

This clonotype showed up just a few times. V gene TRBV11-1 combines with J gene TRBJ2-3; tentatively, D is TRBD1 (5 bases). Trimming stripped 6 bases from V and 0 bases from J, with 16 bases between. The CDR3 is 16 residues long. Germline CDR1 and CDR2: SGHAT and FQDESV (reference sequence). CDR3 residues: CASRNSQGRSTDTQYF. The CDR3 coding sequence is TGTGCCAGCAGGAACAGTCAGGGAAGAAGCACAGATACGCAGTATTTT.

Only one count was recorded for this clonotype. This sequence joins TRBV7-3 and TRBJ2-2; no clear D gene. Trimming stripped 2 bases from V and 3 bases from J, with 13 bases between. The CDR3 extends over 16 amino acids. The germline CDR1 and CDR2 sequences are SGHTA and FQGTGA. The CDR3 DNA sequence: TGTGCCAGCAGCTTAGGGGTACGATCCTACACCGGGGAGCTGTTTTTT. The encoded protein is CASSLGVRSYTGELFF.